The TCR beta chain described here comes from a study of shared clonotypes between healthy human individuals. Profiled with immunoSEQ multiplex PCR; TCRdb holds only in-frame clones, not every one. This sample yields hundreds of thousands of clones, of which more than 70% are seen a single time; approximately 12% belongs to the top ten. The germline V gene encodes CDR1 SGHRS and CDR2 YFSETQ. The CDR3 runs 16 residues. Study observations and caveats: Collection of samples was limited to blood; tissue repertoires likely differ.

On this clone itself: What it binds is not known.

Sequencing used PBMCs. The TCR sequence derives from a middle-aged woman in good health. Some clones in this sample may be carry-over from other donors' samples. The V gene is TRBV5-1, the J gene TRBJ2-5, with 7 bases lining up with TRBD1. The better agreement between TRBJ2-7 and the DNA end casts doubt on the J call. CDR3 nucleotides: TGCGCCAGCAGCTATGAACCGCCGGGACAGACCTACGAGCAGTACTTC. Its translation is CASSYEPPGQTYEQYF.